This T cell receptor (beta chain) comes out of a study of a mutant IDH1 vaccine in newly diagnosed glioma. Sequencing was performed with immunoSEQ multiplex PCR; in TCRdb, only in-frame clones are kept and a portion is missing. The data show 60,000 to 70,000 clones, with roughly 80% seen just once and 3.5% to 4% held by the top ten. As regards this clone: Its antigen remains unknown.

As to time point: week 47, end of study. Each dose of the vaccine consisted of 300 ug of mutant IDH1 20-mer peptide, with topical imiquimod. The CDR3 extends over 15 amino acids. Germline-derived CDR1 and CDR2 are SGHRS and YFSETQ. Trimming took 5 bases from V and 0 from J; bases not matched to a gene: 3. This chain connects TRBV5-1 to TRBJ2-3; 10 nucleotides align to TRBD1. The source is a man aged 30 to 45 with glioma. Here the sequenced sample was PBMCs, taken from a glioma patient whose treatment included an IDH1 peptide vaccine. As DNA, the CDR3 is TGCGCCAGCAGATGGGGACAGGGGAGCACAGATACGCAGTATTTT. Its translation is CASRWGQGSTDTQYF.